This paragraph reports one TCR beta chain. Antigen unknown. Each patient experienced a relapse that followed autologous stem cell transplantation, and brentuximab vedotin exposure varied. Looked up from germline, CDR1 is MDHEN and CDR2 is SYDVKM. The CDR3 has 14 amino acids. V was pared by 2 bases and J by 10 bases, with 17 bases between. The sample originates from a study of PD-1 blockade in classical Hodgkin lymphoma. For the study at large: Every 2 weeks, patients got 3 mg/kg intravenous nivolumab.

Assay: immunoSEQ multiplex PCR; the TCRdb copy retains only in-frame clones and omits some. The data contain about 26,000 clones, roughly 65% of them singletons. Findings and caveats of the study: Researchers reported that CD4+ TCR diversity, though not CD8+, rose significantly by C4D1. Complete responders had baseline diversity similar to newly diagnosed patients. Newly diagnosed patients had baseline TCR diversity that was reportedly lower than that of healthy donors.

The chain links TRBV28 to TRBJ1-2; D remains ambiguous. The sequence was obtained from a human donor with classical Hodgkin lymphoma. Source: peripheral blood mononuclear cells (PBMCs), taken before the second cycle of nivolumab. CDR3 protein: CASSLVGREYLYTF. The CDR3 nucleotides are TGTGCCAGCAGTTTAGTAGGCAGAGAATACCTCTACACCTTC.